The following is a TCR beta chain sequence with its context. The sample belongs to a study of T cell changes during pregnancy in multiple sclerosis. Germline CDR1 SQVTM, CDR2 ANQGSEA. Trimming left V 5 bases short and J 8 bases short, with 12 bases between. The CDR3 consists of 12 residues. The protocol was immunoSEQ multiplex PCR, while the TCRdb copy is restricted to in-frame clones and leaves out a portion. This sample has under 85,000 clones, with about 93% found just once. The receptor was derived from a female donor in good health, enrolled as a control in a pregnancy study. The chain has TRBV29-1 and TRBJ1-4; tentative D call: TRBD1 (5 bases). Here the sequenced sample was peripheral blood, taken in the third trimester of pregnancy. The CDR3 here is CSVQGMGEKLFF. The CDR3 nucleotides read TGCAGCGTTCAGGGAATGGGGGAAAAACTGTTTTTT.